The subject of this entry is one T cell receptor beta chain. The sample is drawn from a study of blood T cell repertoires in COVID-19. Study background: Spain, Italy and the United States supplied samples that represented acute and convalescent COVID-19. PBMCs, B-cell-depleted T cells, or T cells were the source of the cDNA or gDNA that made up the material.

As processed by the authors: Amplification of reference gene primers provided the estimated nucleated cell counts. The table came from immunoSEQ multiplex PCR; TCRdb's copy has only in-frame clones and leaves some out. V, J and clone size are those of that table, while D and trimming were read from the DNA. The table has 85,000 to 130,000 clones, 65% to 90% seen once. There are 16 residues in the CDR3. Trimming took 5 bases from V and 1 from J; bases not matched to a gene: 1. Germline CDR1 KGHDR, CDR2 SFDVKD. Material for sequencing was peripheral blood. The V and J genes are TRBV24-1 and TRBJ2-6, with 10 bases matching TRBD1. This sequence originates from a man aged 60-69 years with acute or convalescent COVID-19. The CDR3 spells CATSGQGASGANVLTF. CDR3 nucleotides: TGTGCCACCAGTGGACAGGGGGCATCTGGGGCCAACGTCCTGACTTTC.